Listed below are T cell receptor beta chains from one sample, sequenced in a study of blood T cell repertoires in COVID-19. Data came from immunoSEQ multiplex PCR; TCRdb stores just in-frame clones and leaves some out. The sample comprises more than 250,000 clones, roughly 80% of which are singletons, and 4.6% rests with the top ten. Material: peripheral blood. Every receptor here comes from a man between 60 and 75 years old who had recovered from COVID-19. Both conserved end residues are part of each CDR3. The order of the fields is J gene, clone size, V gene, D gene, CDR3 DNA, CDR3 protein. D genes are given only for firm matches. Rows give clone size only sometimes, using once, few, many, or a class for an expanded clone.

>TRBJ2-5|-|TRBV18|-
TGTGCCAGCTCACCAAATAGCGGCCAAGAGACCCAGTACTTC
CASSPNSGQETQYF
>TRBJ1-5|-|TRBV20-1|-
TGCAGTGCTAGTGTGTCCAGGGCTAGCAATCAGCCCCAGCATTTT
CSASVSRASNQPQHF
>TRBJ2-7|once|TRBV15|TRBD1
TGTGCCACCAGGGTGGACAGGAGCACCTACGAGCAGTACTTC
CATRVDRSTYEQYF
>TRBJ2-2|-|TRBV19|TRBD2
TGTGCCAGTAGACCCCCGAAGGCTAGCGGGAGTAACACCGGGGAGCTGTTTTTT
CASRPPKASGSNTGELFF
>TRBJ2-5|-|TRBV19|-
TGTGCCAGTAGTATAGCTGAGACCCAGTACTTC
CASSIAETQYF
>TRBJ2-1|-|TRBV7-2|TRBD2
TGTGCCAGCAGCTTAGGGCTAGCGGGAGTTTCGGGTGAGCAGTTCTTC
CASSLGLAGVSGEQFF
>TRBJ1-2|-|TRBV7-9|TRBD1
TGTGCCAGCAGCCCTTACGCGACAGGGTTAGGGGGCTACACCTTC
CASSPYATGLGGYTF
>TRBJ2-4|-|TRBV5-6|-
TGTGCCAGCAGCACCAGACAGGCACGGGGCATAGCCAAAAACATTCAGTACTTC
CASSTRQARGIAKNIQYF
>TRBJ1-1|-|TRBV6-5|-
TGTGCCAGCAGTTACTCGGAGGAGGTTATGAACACTGAAGCTTTCTTT
CASSYSEEVMNTEAFF
>TRBJ2-3|-|TRBV7-2|-
TGTGCCAGCAGCTTAGGCGGCGGAGGGGCCACAGATACGCAGTATTTT
CASSLGGGGATDTQYF
>TRBJ2-7|-|TRBV9|-
TGTGCCAGCAGCGTAGACCCAGGGTTAGTGCGGGAGCAGTACTTC
CASSVDPGLVREQYF
>TRBJ1-3|many|TRBV7-8|-
TGTGCCAGCAGCTTTCGCAGCTCTGGAAACACCATATATTTT
CASSFRSSGNTIYF
>TRBJ2-1|-|TRBV24-1|TRBD2
TGTGCCACCAGTGATTTGAGCACTAGCGGAAGGAATGAGCAGTTCTTC
CATSDLSTSGRNEQFF
>TRBJ2-6|-|TRBV27|-
TGTGCCAGCAGTTCACAGGGATTTCCTGGGGCCAACGTCCTGACTTTC
CASSSQGFPGANVLTF
>TRBJ2-7|-|TRBV15|-
TGTGCCACCAGCAGAGGCGCAGGGGACTCCTACGAGCAGTACTTC
CATSRGAGDSYEQYF
>TRBJ2-1|-|TRBV11-2|-
TGTGCCAGCAGCCCAGAACAGGGAGTGTACAATGAGCAGTTCTTC
CASSPEQGVYNEQFF
>TRBJ1-4|-|TRBV15|-
TGTGCCACCAGCAACGAGCGTACTAATGAAAAACTGTTTTTT
CATSNERTNEKLFF
>TRBJ1-1|-|TRBV29-1|-
TGCAGCGTTGAAGCCCCAAGCCCTGAAGCTTTCTTT
CSVEAPSPEAFF
>TRBJ1-1|few|TRBV27|-
TGTGCCAGCAGTTTTTCCTCCTTGAACACTGAAGCTTTCTTT
CASSFSSLNTEAFF
>TRBJ2-6|few|TRBV14|-
TGTGCCAGCAGCCAAGTAGCGGCCTTCTCTGGGGCCAACGTCCTGACTTTC
CASSQVAAFSGANVLTF
>TRBJ2-5|-|TRBV28|-
TGTGCCAGCAGTGAAACTCAAGAGACCCAGTACTTC
CASSETQETQYF
>TRBJ2-6|-|TRBV5-1|-
TGCGCCAGCAGCTTAGAAGGGGCTATTGGGGCCAACGTCCTGACTTTC
CASSLEGAIGANVLTF
>TRBJ2-5|-|TRBV5-4|-
TGTGCCAGCAGCCGGAGGGAAGAGACCCAGTACTTC
CASSRREETQYF
>TRBJ2-2|-|TRBV9|TRBD2
TGTGCCAGCAGCGTACTAGCGGGCCCCACCGGGGAGCTGTTTTTT
CASSVLAGPTGELFF
>TRBJ1-2|once|TRBV18|TRBD1
TGTGCCAGCACCAACAGGGGGTTGGATAACTATGGCTACACCTTC
CASTNRGLDNYGYTF
>TRBJ1-4|-|TRBV5-4|-
TGTGCCAGCAGCTTGAGAGGGAGGCTACCGTCTTTT
CASSLRGRLPSF
>TRBJ1-5|-|TRBV7-6|TRBD1
TGTGCCAGCAGTAAGGGACAGGCCCTTTCTGGGCAGCCCCAGCATTTT
CASSKGQALSGQPQHF
>TRBJ1-2|-|TRBV24-1|TRBD1
TGTGCCACCAGCCGGACAGGGGGAACCTATGGCTACACCTTC
CATSRTGGTYGYTF
>TRBJ2-1|-|TRBV7-8|-
TGTGCCAGCAGCTTAGCCGGGGGAGGTCCCAATGAGCAGTTCTTC
CASSLAGGGPNEQFF
>TRBJ1-6|-|TRBV2|TRBD1
TGTGCCAGCAGTCGACAGGGGGTCAATTCACCCCTCCACTTT
CASSRQGVNSPLHF
>TRBJ1-4|-|TRBV28|-
TGTGCCAGCAGATCAACGGGTACGGCTAATGAAAAACTGTTTTTT
CASRSTGTANEKLFF